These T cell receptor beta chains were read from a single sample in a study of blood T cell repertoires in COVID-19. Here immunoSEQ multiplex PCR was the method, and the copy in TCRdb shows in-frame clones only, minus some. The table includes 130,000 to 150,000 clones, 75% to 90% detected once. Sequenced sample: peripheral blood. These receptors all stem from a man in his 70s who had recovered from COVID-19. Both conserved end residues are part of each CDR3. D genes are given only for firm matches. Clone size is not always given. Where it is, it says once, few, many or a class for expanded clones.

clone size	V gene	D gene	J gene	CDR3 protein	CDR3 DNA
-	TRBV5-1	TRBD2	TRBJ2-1	CASSPSLAGDENEQFF	TGCGCCAGCAGCCCATCACTAGCGGGGGATGAGAATGAGCAGTTCTTC
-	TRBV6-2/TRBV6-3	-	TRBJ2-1	CASSYPFLPYEQFF	TGTGCCAGCAGTTACCCCTTCCTTCCCTATGAGCAGTTCTTC
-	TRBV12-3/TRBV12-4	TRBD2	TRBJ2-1	CASSLGTSGEQFF	TGTGCCAGCAGTCTCGGGACTAGCGGAGAGCAGTTCTTC
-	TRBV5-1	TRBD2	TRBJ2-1	CASSLASSGDNEQFF	TGCGCCAGCAGCTTGGCGTCTAGCGGAGACAATGAGCAGTTCTTC
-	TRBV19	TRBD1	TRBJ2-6	CASSPQGAGANVLTF	TGTGCCAGTAGTCCCCAGGGGGCTGGGGCCAACGTCCTGACTTTC
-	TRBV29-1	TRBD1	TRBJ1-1	CSGADRVGAFF	TGCAGCGGGGCGGACAGGGTTGGCGCTTTCTTT
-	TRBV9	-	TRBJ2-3	CASSPLITDTQYF	TGTGCCAGCAGCCCCTTAATCACTGATACGCAGTATTTT
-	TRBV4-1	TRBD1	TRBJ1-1	CASSQTTGEDTEAFF	TGCGCCAGCAGCCAGACGACAGGGGAGGACACTGAAGCTTTCTTT
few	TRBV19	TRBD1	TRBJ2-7	CASSRPGQGAREQYF	TGTGCCAGTAGTAGACCGGGACAGGGGGCGCGCGAGCAGTACTTC
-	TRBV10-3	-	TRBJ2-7	CAISESGQGGPYEQYF	TGTGCCATCAGTGAGTCGGGTCAGGGTGGCCCCTACGAGCAGTACTTC
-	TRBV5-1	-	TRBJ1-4	CASSFGEPGEKLFF	TGCGCCAGCAGCTTCGGGGAACCGGGTGAAAAACTGTTTTTT
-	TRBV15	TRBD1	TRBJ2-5	CATSRIQGIEETQYF	TGTGCCACCAGCAGGATACAGGGGATTGAGGAGACCCAGTACTTC
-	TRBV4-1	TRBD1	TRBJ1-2	CASSQVSGQGVGYTF	TGCGCCAGCAGCCAAGTCTCGGGACAGGGGGTTGGCTACACCTTC
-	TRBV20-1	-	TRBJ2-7	CSASLSSYEQYF	TGCAGTGCTAGTCTCAGCTCCTACGAGCAGTACTTC
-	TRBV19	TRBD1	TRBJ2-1	CASSSRDRGYEQFF	TGTGCCAGTAGTAGCCGGGACAGGGGGTATGAGCAGTTCTTC
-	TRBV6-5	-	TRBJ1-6	CASSYSPQRNSPLHF	TGTGCCAGCAGTTACAGTCCCCAGCGTAATTCACCCCTCCACTTT
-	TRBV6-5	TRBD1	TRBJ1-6	CASSYSTGGLESPLHF	TGTGCCAGCAGTTACTCGACAGGGGGCCTTGAATCACCCCTCCACTTT
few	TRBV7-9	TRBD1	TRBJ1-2	CASSLKGDRGHGYTF	TGTGCCAGCAGCCTTAAGGGGGACAGGGGGCATGGCTACACCTTC
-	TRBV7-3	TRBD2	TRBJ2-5	CASSVGTSGRAGYQETQYF	TGTGCCAGCAGCGTGGGGACTAGCGGGAGGGCCGGGTACCAAGAGACCCAGTACTTC
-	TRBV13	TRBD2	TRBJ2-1	CASSLGPSGSTPFF	TGTGCCAGCAGCTTAGGTCCCAGCGGGAGCACTCCGTTCTTC
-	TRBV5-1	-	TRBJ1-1	CASSPQMMLELNTEAFF	TGCGCCAGCAGCCCCCAGATGATGTTGGAGTTGAACACTGAAGCTTTCTTT
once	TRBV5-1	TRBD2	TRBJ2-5	CASSLDLGGRAIKTQYF	TGCGCCAGCAGCTTGGATTTGGGCGGGAGGGCCATTAAGACCCAGTACTTC
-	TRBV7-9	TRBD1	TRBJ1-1	CASSLPGQDSDTEAFF	TGTGCCAGCAGCTTACCCGGACAGGACTCTGACACTGAAGCTTTCTTT
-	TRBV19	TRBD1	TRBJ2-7	CASSDRGGTSEQYF	TGTGCCAGTAGCGACAGGGGAGGAACCTCCGAGCAGTACTTC
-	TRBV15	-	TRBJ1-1	CATSRGGGNTEAFF	TGTGCCACCAGCAGAGGGGGGGGGAACACTGAAGCTTTCTTT
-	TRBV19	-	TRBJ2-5	CATSATTAGETQYF	TGTGCCACGAGCGCTACTACAGCAGGGGAGACCCAGTACTTC
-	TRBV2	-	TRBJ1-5	CASRFAGPQHF	TGTGCCAGCAGGTTTGCCGGTCCCCAGCATTTT
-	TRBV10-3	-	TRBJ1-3	CAISGRGLATSGNTIYF	TGTGCCATCAGTGGTAGGGGACTCGCAACCTCTGGAAACACCATATATTTT
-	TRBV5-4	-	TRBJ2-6	CASSQVVTGANVLTF	TGTGCCAGCAGCCAGGTTGTTACTGGGGCCAACGTCCTGACTTTC
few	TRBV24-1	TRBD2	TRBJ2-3	CATSDGLAGVDTQYF	TGTGCCACCAGTGATGGGCTAGCGGGAGTGGATACGCAGTATTTT
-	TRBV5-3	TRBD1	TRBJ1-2	CARRLGRGFGYTF	TGTGCCAGAAGATTGGGCAGGGGGTTCGGCTACACCTTC
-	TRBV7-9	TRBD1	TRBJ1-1	CASSRTGPEAFF	TGTGCCAGCAGCAGGACAGGCCCTGAAGCTTTCTTT
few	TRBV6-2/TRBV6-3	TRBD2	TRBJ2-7	CASSNPSGTAYEQYF	TGTGCCAGCAGTAACCCTAGCGGGACCGCCTACGAGCAGTACTTC
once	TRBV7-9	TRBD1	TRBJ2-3	CASSLGQGLDTQYF	TGTGCCAGCAGCTTGGGACAGGGGTTGGATACGCAGTATTTT
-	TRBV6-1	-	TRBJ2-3	CASSDPAGEGTDTQYF	TGTGCCAGCAGTGATCCCGCAGGGGAAGGCACAGATACGCAGTATTTT
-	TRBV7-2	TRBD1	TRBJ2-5	CASSGWTGEETQYF	TGTGCCAGCAGCGGGTGGACAGGTGAAGAGACCCAGTACTTC
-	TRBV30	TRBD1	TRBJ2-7	CAWSVRQGSEQYF	TGTGCCTGGAGTGTACGACAGGGTTCCGAGCAGTACTTC
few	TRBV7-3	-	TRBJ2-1	CASSLTGGSAYNEQFF	TGTGCCAGCAGCTTAACGGGTGGGAGTGCCTACAATGAGCAGTTCTTC
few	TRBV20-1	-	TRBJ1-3	CSASQVNSGNTIYF	TGCAGTGCGAGTCAGGTTAACTCTGGAAACACCATATATTTT
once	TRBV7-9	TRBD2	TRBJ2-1	CASSSFYAREGQRNEQFF	TGTGCCAGCAGCTCCTTCTACGCGCGGGAGGGCCAAAGGAATGAGCAGTTCTTC
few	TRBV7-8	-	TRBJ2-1	CASSSGLSYSYNEQFF	TGTGCCAGCAGCTCCGGACTCTCCTACTCCTACAATGAGCAGTTCTTC
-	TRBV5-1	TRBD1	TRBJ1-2	CASSSPEQGVGGYTF	TGCGCCAGCAGCTCGCCTGAACAGGGGGTGGGAGGCTACACCTTC
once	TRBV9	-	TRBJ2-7	CASSGTDFSEQYF	TGTGCCAGCAGCGGAACTGACTTTTCCGAGCAGTACTTC
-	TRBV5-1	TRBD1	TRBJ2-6	CASSLEGTANSGANVLTF	TGCGCCAGCAGCTTGGAAGGGACAGCCAACTCTGGGGCCAACGTCCTGACTTTC
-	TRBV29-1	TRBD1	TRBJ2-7	CSVPGTGRPYEQYF	TGCAGCGTCCCCGGGACAGGGCGCCCCTACGAGCAGTACTTC
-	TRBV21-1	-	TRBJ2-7	CASSKQTEFSYEQYF	TGTGCCAGCAGCAAACAGACAGAATTCTCCTACGAGCAGTACTTC
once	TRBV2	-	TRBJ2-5	CASSGRRGEETQYF	TGTGCCAGCAGTGGTCGACGGGGTGAAGAGACCCAGTACTTC
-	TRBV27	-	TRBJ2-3	CASSKTSLITDTQYF	TGTGCCAGCAGCAAGACTTCCCTCATCACAGATACGCAGTATTTT
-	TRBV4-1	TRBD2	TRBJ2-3	CASSQGWGGLAGAADTQYF	TGCGCCAGCAGCCAAGGGTGGGGGGGACTAGCGGGAGCAGCAGATACGCAGTATTTT
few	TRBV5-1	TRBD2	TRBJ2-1	CASSSTLAELNNEQFF	TGCGCCAGCAGCTCGACTCTAGCGGAGCTTAACAATGAGCAGTTCTTC
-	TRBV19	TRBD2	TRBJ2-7	CASSMQREGHYEQYF	TGTGCCAGTAGTATGCAGCGGGAGGGCCACTACGAGCAGTACTTC
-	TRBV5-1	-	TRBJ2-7	CASSDRSGNSYEQYF	TGCGCCAGCAGCGACCGAAGCGGTAACTCCTACGAGCAGTACTTC
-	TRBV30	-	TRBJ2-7	CAWSVILGAPYEQYF	TGTGCCTGGAGTGTAATTCTGGGCGCTCCCTACGAGCAGTACTTC
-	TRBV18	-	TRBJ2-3	CASSPPGGDTQYF	TGTGCCAGCTCACCGCCAGGAGGTGATACGCAGTATTTT
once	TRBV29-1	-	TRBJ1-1	CSAGPGTEAFF	TGCAGCGCGGGTCCAGGGACTGAAGCTTTCTTT
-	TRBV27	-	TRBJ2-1	CASGRSSYNEQFF	TGTGCCAGCGGGAGGAGCTCCTACAATGAGCAGTTCTTC